The 27 T cell receptor beta chains given below trace back to one sample, sequenced in a study of cytomegalovirus exposure and HLA in healthy donors (dated by TCRdb to about 2017). Library generation was performed with the immunoSEQ multiplex PCR assay. The multiplex PCR relied on a mix of 60 forward primers for TCR Vbeta segments and 13 reverse primers for TCR Jbeta segments. TCRdb's version of the immuneACCESS table is confined to in-frame rearrangements and falls short of the full clone set. An unresolved V gene accounts for under half of the shortfall where checked; the remainder is of unknown origin. The sample's records list 140,000 to 150,000 clones. 0.75% to 1% of the sample belongs to the ten largest clones. Sample: PBMCs. These receptors came from a male donor in good health and CMV-seronegative.

The chain is built from TRBV7-8 and TRBJ2-7; 10 nucleotides line up with TRBD1. Germline CDR1 SGHVS, CDR2 FQNEAQ. Losses at the gene ends were 5 bases for V and 2 bases for J; bases not matched to a gene: 6. The CDR3 sequence is 15 residues long. This CDR3 reads CASSPPGTGAYEQYF. DNA of the CDR3: TGTGCCAGCAGCCCTCCGGGGACAGGGGCCTACGAGCAGTACTTC.

CDR3 DNA: TGTGCCAGCAGCTTTCGTTCCGGGGGGGTAATCTACGAGCAGTACTTC. Its translation is CASSFRSGGVIYEQYF. The genes are TRBV5-6 and TRBJ2-7; 8 bases map to TRBD2. This CDR3 comprises 16 residues. CDR1 is SGHDT and CDR2 is YYEEEE in the germline V gene. Trimming cost V 2 bases and J 3 bases; bases outside gene matches: 10.

The rearrangement uses TRBV6-5 and TRBJ2-2; D is unclear. The V and J ends lost 11 bases and 2 bases respectively, with 15 bases between them. The CDR3 consists of 14 residues. The germline V gene has CDR1 MNHEY and CDR2 SVGAGI. The DNA of the CDR3 is TGTGCCTCCACGAGATCCTTTAACACCGGGGAGCTGTTTTTT. This sequence encodes CASTRSFNTGELFF.

The chain employs TRBV19 and TRBJ1-5; 10 bases match TRBD1. The CDR3 totals 16 residues. Per germline, CDR1 LNHDA and CDR2 SQIVND (reference sequence). The ends lost 5 bases at V and 2 bases at J; junction bases unmatched: 6. The CDR3 spells CASSGDRGSGNQPQHF. The CDR3 nucleotides read TGTGCCAGTAGTGGGGACAGGGGAAGCGGCAATCAGCCCCAGCATTTT.

The chain joins TRBV19 to TRBJ1-5; TRBD1 aligns across 7 bases. The V segment lost 6 bases and the J segment 2 bases; nucleotides outside the gene matches: 7. This CDR3 comprises 15 residues. CDR1 LNHDA and CDR2 SQIVND come from the germline V gene (reference sequence). In DNA, the CDR3 is TGTGCCAGTAGACCGGACAGGTCGGGCAATCAGCCCCAGCATTTT. It encodes CASRPDRSGNQPQHF.

The DNA for the CDR3 is TGCAGCGTCGGACTAGCGGGGGGACAGGATGAGCAGTTCTTC. This translates into CSVGLAGGQDEQFF. The chain uses TRBV29-1 and TRBJ2-1; 14 nucleotides align to TRBD2. This CDR3 contains 14 residues. The germline gives CDR1 SQVTM, CDR2 ANQGSEA. After removal of 6 bases from V and 8 bases from J, the junction contained 6 bases not matched to a gene.

The chain uses TRBV7-2 and TRBJ1-5, with D hard to call. The CDR3 loop spans 12 amino acids. The ends were cut back, 1 base at V and 6 bases at J, with 4 bases in the middle. From germline, CDR1 is SGHTA and CDR2 FQGNSA. This CDR3 reads CASSLGLQPQHF. CDR3 DNA sequence: TGTGCCAGCAGCTTAGGACTTCAGCCCCAGCATTTT.

The chain combines TRBV7-9 with TRBJ2-3; a possible D gene is TRBD1 (6 bases). This CDR3 has 15 amino acids. Germline V lookup: CDR1 SEHNR, CDR2 FQNEAQ (reference sequence). Trimming took 0 bases from V and 4 from J, leaving 11 bases between them. The CDR3 region is CASSLAQQGPDTQYF. The CDR3 DNA is TGTGCCAGCAGCTTAGCCCAACAGGGCCCAGATACGCAGTATTTT.

Details on this clone: Compared with germline, one end of the junction differs, possibly owing to a read error. J is TRBJ1-1 and V is TRBV29-1; TRBD1 agrees at 7 bases. This CDR3 has 13 amino acids. Germline V lookup: CDR1 SQVTM, CDR2 ANQGSEA. The DNA of the CDR3 is TGCGGCGTTGAGGGGGCGGTGAACACTGAAGCTTTCTTT. Translating it yields CGVEGAVNTEAFF.

This sequence joins TRBV19 and TRBJ2-1; a possible D gene is TRBD2 (5 bases). Trimming removed 0 bases from V and 4 bases from J, with 13 bases in between. Germline values: CDR1 LNHDA, CDR2 SQIVND (reference sequence). The CDR3 has 16 amino acids. The CDR3 here is CASSIDGPRVYNEQFF. The CDR3 DNA sequence: TGTGCCAGTAGTATAGATGGACCGAGGGTGTACAATGAGCAGTTCTTC.

The V gene is TRBV4-2, the J gene TRBJ1-3, with no clear D. The germline gives CDR1 LGHNA, CDR2 YNFKEQ. Trimming left V 0 bases short and J 0 bases short, with 6 bases between. CDR3 length: 15 amino acids. CDR3 loop: CASSQDTGSGNTIYF. In DNA form, the CDR3 reads TGTGCCAGCAGCCAAGACACGGGCTCTGGAAACACCATATATTTT.

Comments on this clone: The junction departs from germline at one end; a sequencing error may be responsible. The genes are TRBV6-5 and TRBJ2-3; D unresolved. The CDR3 spans 15 residues. The V gene's germline CDR1 is MNHEY and CDR2 SVGAGI. The CDR3 protein is CASRYSLPQADTQYF. CDR3 nucleotides: TGTGCCAGCAGATACTCACTCCCCCAGGCAGATACGCAGTATTTT.

The rearrangement joins TRBV5-1 to TRBJ2-7; weak D call: TRBD1 (5 bases). This CDR3 contains 13 residues. Trimming pared 5 bases from V and 3 bases from J, leaving 12 bases between. Looked up from germline, CDR1 is SGHRS and CDR2 is YFSETQ. For the CDR3, the DNA is TGCGCCAGCAGTCCAGGGTTTGTCTACGAGCAGTACTTC. Encoded protein: CASSPGFVYEQYF.

This rearrangement joins TRBV30 to TRBJ1-2; no firm D call. Looked up from germline, CDR1 is GTSNPN and CDR2 is SVGIG (reference sequence). The CDR3 is 11 amino acids. Trimming removed 0 bases at V and 5 bases at J, with 4 bases between. In nucleotides, the CDR3 is TGTGCCTGGAGTGTACAGTATGGCTACACCTTC. It yields the protein CAWSVQYGYTF.

V is TRBV2 and J is TRBJ1-2; D is possibly TRBD1 (5 bases). Germline V CDR1 and CDR2: SNHLY, FYNNEI. The V gene lost 6 bases and the J gene lost 3 bases, with 11 bases spanning the gap. This CDR3 contains 13 residues. CDR3 loop: CASRDTMDYGYTF. CDR3 coding DNA: TGTGCCAGCAGGGACACTATGGACTATGGCTACACCTTC.

V and J are TRBV19 and TRBJ2-7, with 9 bases fitting TRBD1. Trimming at V came to 4 bases and at J to 0 bases, leaving 10 bases not matched to a gene. CDR1 and CDR2 (germline): LNHDA, SQIVND (reference sequence). This CDR3 contains 17 residues. CDR3 protein: CASSTYLTTGGSYEQYF. CDR3 DNA: TGTGCCAGTAGTACCTACCTTACGACAGGGGGCTCCTACGAGCAGTACTTC.

The V call is TRBV18, the J call TRBJ1-1, with D perhaps TRBD1 (6 bases). Looked up from germline, CDR1 is KGHSH and CDR2 is LQKENI. This CDR3 is 14 amino acids long. Trimming removed 6 bases at V and 4 bases at J, with 15 bases between. CDR3 nucleotide sequence: TGTGCCAGCTCGCCAGGGAGGGGGAGCACTGAAGCTTTCTTT. Protein product: CASSPGRGSTEAFF.

J is TRBJ1-2 and V is TRBV18, with unresolved D. Trimming cost V 5 bases and J 3 bases, with 16 bases left between them. The CDR3 length is 15 residues. The germline V gene has CDR1 KGHSH and CDR2 LQKENI. The CDR3 loop is CASSSGRWFDYGYTF. The CDR3 DNA reads TGTGCCAGCTCATCAGGCCGGTGGTTCGACTATGGCTACACCTTC.

The chain uses TRBV7-9 and TRBJ2-7; a possible D gene is TRBD1 (6 bases). CDR3 length equals 15 residues. Per germline, CDR1 SEHNR and CDR2 FQNEAQ (reference sequence). V lost 1 base to trimming and J lost 1 base, with 11 bases between them. In DNA, the CDR3 is TGTGCCAGCAGCTTAGGGGGGCAGGGTTCCTACGAGCAGTACTTC. As protein: CASSLGGQGSYEQYF.

The chain recombines TRBV30 with TRBJ1-4, with unresolved D. The CDR3 runs 15 residues. Trimming left V 3 bases short and J 2 bases short, with 13 bases between. Looked up from germline, CDR1 is GTSNPN and CDR2 is SVGIG (reference sequence). CDR3 protein: CAWSGSGRTNEKLFF. The CDR3 DNA reads TGTGCCTGGAGCGGGTCGGGGAGGACTAATGAAAAACTGTTTTTT.

This chain connects TRBV6-1 to TRBJ1-5; TRBD1 is a possible D gene (5 bases). The germline V and J ends were trimmed by 7 bases and 9 bases, with 13 bases remaining between them. In germline, CDR1 is MNHNS, CDR2 SASEGT. There are 12 residues in the CDR3. DNA of the CDR3: TGTGCCAGCAAGCGGGGCGGGTTGCCCCAGCATTTT. This codes for CASKRGGLPQHF.

V and J are TRBV6-5 and TRBJ1-1, with 8 bases aligning to TRBD1. The germline CDR1 and CDR2 sequences are MNHEY and SVGAGI. The J segment lost 11 bases and the V segment lost 5 bases, leaving 13 bases of the junction unmatched. This CDR3 comprises 14 residues. The CDR3 sequence: CASSLRGTGWSAFF. Written as DNA, the CDR3 is TGTGCCAGCAGTCTTCGGGGGACAGGTTGGAGTGCTTTCTTT.

The chain has TRBV14 and TRBJ2-1, with 7 bases aligning to TRBD1. This CDR3 has 15 amino acids. The trim removed 6 bases at V and 2 bases at J, leaving 7 bases unmatched. Germline CDR1 reads SGHDN; CDR2 reads FVKESK. CDR3 in amino acids: CASSRRDRAYNEQFF. The CDR3, as DNA: TGTGCCAGCAGTCGCCGGGACAGAGCCTACAATGAGCAGTTCTTC.

The chain couples TRBV30 to TRBJ1-1, with a weak D call TRBD1 (5 bases). The V gene's germline CDR1 is GTSNPN and CDR2 SVGIG (reference sequence). V lost 0 bases and J lost 0, with 11 bases in between. This CDR3 region has 15 residues. This CDR3 is CAWSVAGFLNTEAFF. The CDR3 DNA is TGTGCCTGGAGTGTGGCAGGGTTCCTGAACACTGAAGCTTTCTTT.

Details on this clone: An end of the junction differs from the germline gene, which may be a read error. The chain couples TRBV7-9 to TRBJ2-7, with TRBD1 matching over 9 bases. In germline, CDR1 is SEHNR, CDR2 FQNEAQ (reference sequence). The CDR3 spans 15 residues. The CDR3 here is CASSQPGQGTTAGNF. The CDR3 DNA reads as TGTGCCAGCAGCCAACCGGGACAGGGTACTACTGCGGGGAACTTC.

The chain employs TRBV27 and TRBJ1-2; 8 nucleotides match TRBD1. CDR1 is MNHEY and CDR2 is SMNVEV in the germline V gene (reference sequence). This CDR3 contains 15 residues. Germline trimming cut 3 bases from V and 3 bases from J; bases unmatched to any gene: 6. CDR3 amino acids: CASSFQGAEDYGYTF. The CDR3 region has the DNA TGTGCCAGCAGTTTCCAGGGGGCCGAGGACTATGGCTACACCTTC.

The chain uses TRBV19 and TRBJ1-1, with TRBD1 identical over 7 bases. This CDR3 spans 16 amino acids. Trimming cost V 4 bases and J 0 bases; bases outside gene matches: 8. CDR1 is LNHDA, CDR2 SQIVND, per germline (reference sequence). The CDR3 loop is CASSTIRGFMNTEAFF. The CDR3, as DNA: TGTGCCAGTAGTACAATCAGGGGGTTCATGAACACTGAAGCTTTCTTT.